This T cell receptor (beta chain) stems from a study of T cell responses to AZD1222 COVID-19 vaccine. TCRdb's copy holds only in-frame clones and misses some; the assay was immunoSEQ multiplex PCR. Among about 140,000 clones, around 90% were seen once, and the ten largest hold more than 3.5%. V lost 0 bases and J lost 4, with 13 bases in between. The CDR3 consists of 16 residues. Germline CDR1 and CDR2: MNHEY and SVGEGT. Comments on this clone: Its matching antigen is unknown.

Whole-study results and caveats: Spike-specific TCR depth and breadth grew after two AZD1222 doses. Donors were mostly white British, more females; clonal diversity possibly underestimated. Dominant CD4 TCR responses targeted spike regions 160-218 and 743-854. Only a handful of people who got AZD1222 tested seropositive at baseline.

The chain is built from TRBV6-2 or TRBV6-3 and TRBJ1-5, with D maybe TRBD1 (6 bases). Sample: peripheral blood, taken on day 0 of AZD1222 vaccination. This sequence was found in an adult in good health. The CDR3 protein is CASSYSLAGQNQPQHF. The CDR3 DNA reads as TGTGCCAGCAGTTACTCGTTGGCAGGACAGAATCAGCCCCAGCATTTT.